Shown below are 7 T cell receptor beta chains from a single sample sequenced in a study of Tregs in tolerant kidney transplant recipients. Produced via immunoSEQ multiplex PCR; TCRdb's table is partial and in-frame only. The table shows 92,000 or so clones, with roughly nine tenths occurring only once. Sequences were obtained from CD8+ T cells from blood. The receptor source for this set is a human donor in good health.

V and J are TRBV5-6 and TRBJ1-2; D is undetermined. The CDR3 has 14 residues. The germline CDR1 and CDR2 sequences are SGHDT and YYEEEE. V was pared by 0 bases and J by 3 bases, with 9 bases between. Here the CDR3 reads CASSLGNAHYGYTF. The DNA for the CDR3 is TGTGCCAGCAGCTTGGGGAACGCGCACTATGGCTACACCTTC. Supplemented by reference TRBV5-6 and TRBJ1-2, the full variable domain reads DAGVTQSPTHLIKTRGQQVTLRCSPKSGHDTVSWYQQALGQGPQFIFQYYEEEERQRGNFPDRFSGHQFPNYSSELNVNALLLGDSALYLCASSLGNAHYGYTFGSGTRLTVV.

V is TRBV30 and J is TRBJ2-4; the D is unclear. V lost 1 base to trimming and J lost 5 bases, with 3 bases between them. CDR1 and CDR2 (germline): GTSNPN, SVGIG (reference sequence). This CDR3 has 11 amino acids. For the CDR3, the DNA is TGTGCCTGGAGTGACGAAAACATTCAGTACTTC. Its translation: CAWSDENIQYF.

The chain joins TRBV6-1 to TRBJ2-7, with D unresolved. The germline V gene has CDR1 MNHNS and CDR2 SASEGT. The V end was cut by 7 bases, the J end by 2 bases, with 9 bases between. The CDR3 is 12 amino acids. CDR3 amino acids: CASIDGTYEQYF. The DNA of the CDR3 is TGTGCCAGCATCGACGGAACCTACGAGCAGTACTTC.

The J gene is TRBJ1-1, the V gene TRBV19; D uncertain. CDR3 size: 13 residues. The germline V and J ends were trimmed by 3 bases and 1 base, with 6 bases remaining between them. Per the germline V gene, CDR1 is LNHDA and CDR2 is SQIVND (reference sequence). The CDR3 DNA reads as TGTGCCAGTAGTATTCGACAGAACACTGAAGCTTTCTTT. Its translation: CASSIRQNTEAFF. Supplemented by reference TRBV19 and TRBJ1-1, the full variable domain reads DGGITQSPKYLFRKEGQNVTLSCEQNLNHDAMYWYRQDPGQGLRLIYYSQIVNDFQKGDIAEGYSVSREKKESFPLTVTSAQKNPTAFYLCASSIRQNTEAFFGQGTRLTVV.

For the CDR3, the DNA is TGCGCCAGCAGCCCATGGACAGGGGGCACAACTAATGAAAAACTGTTTTTT. Protein: CASSPWTGGTTNEKLFF. The V call is TRBV4-1, the J call TRBJ1-4; 11 nucleotides agree with TRBD1. This CDR3 region has 17 residues. Germline CDR1 is MGHRA and CDR2 is YSYEKL. V dropped 4 bases and J dropped 0; count of bases not matched to a gene: 4.

V usage is TRBV7-9 and J usage is TRBJ1-5; 7 bases fit TRBD1. V gave up 1 base and J gave up 6 bases; unmatched junction bases: 6. The CDR3 is 15 residues long. Germline V CDR1 and CDR2: SEHNR, FQNEAQ (reference sequence). Here the CDR3 DNA reads TGTGCCAGCAGCTTAGGCGACAGGGAAATTCAGCCCCAGCATTTT. This sequence encodes CASSLGDREIQPQHF.

The chain joins TRBV9 to TRBJ2-2, with a tentative D call TRBD1 (5 bases). In germline, CDR1 is SGDLS, CDR2 YYNGEE. The CDR3 is 14 amino acids. The V and J ends lost 4 bases and 7 bases respectively, with 14 bases between them. The CDR3 region is CASSSRVSGGELFF. DNA of the CDR3: TGTGCCAGCAGCTCCAGGGTCTCGGGCGGGGAGCTGTTTTTT. The entire variable domain, with the rest obtained from reference TRBV9 and TRBJ2-2, is as follows: DSGVTQTPKHLITATGQRVTLRCSPRSGDLSVYWYQQSLDQGLQFLIQYYNGEERAKGNILERFSAQQFPDLHSELNLSSLELGDSALYFCASSSRVSGGELFFGEGSRLTVL.